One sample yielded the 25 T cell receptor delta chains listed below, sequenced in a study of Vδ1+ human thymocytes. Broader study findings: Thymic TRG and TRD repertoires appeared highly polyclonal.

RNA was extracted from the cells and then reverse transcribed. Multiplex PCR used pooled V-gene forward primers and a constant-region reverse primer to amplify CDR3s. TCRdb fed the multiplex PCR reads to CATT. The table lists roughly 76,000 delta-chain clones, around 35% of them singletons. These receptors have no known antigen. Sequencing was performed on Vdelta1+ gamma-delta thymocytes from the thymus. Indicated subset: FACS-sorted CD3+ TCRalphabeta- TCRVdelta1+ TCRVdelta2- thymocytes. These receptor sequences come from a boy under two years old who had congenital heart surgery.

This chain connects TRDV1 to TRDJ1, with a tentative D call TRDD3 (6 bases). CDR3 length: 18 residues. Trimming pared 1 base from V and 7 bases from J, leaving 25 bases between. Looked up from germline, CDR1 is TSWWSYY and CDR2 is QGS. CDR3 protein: CALGERSYRGTGDIKLIF. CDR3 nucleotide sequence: TGTGCTCTTGGGGAACGATCCTATCGGGGTACGGGGGACATTAAACTCATCTTT.

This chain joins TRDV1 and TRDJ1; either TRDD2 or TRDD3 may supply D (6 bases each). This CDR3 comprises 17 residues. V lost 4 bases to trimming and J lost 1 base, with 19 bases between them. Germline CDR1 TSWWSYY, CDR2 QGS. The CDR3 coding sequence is TGTGCTCTTGGGGCAATTCCTAGGTGGGGGTCCACCGATAAACTCATCTTT. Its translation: CALGAIPRWGSTDKLIF.

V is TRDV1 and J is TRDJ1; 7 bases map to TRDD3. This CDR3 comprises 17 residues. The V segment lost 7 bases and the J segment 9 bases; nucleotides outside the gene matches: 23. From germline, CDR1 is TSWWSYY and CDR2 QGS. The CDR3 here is CALVSPRGGLSRKELIF. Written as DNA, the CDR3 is TGTGCTCTTGTCTCACCCCGGGGGGGATTAAGCCGAAAAGAACTCATCTTT.

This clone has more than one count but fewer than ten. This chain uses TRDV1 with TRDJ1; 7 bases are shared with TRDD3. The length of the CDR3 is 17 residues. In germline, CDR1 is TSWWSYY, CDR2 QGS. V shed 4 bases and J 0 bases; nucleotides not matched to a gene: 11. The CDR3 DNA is TGTGCTCTTGGGGCCCTTCTGGGGGTCATGTACACCGATAAACTCATCTTT. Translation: CALGALLGVMYTDKLIF.

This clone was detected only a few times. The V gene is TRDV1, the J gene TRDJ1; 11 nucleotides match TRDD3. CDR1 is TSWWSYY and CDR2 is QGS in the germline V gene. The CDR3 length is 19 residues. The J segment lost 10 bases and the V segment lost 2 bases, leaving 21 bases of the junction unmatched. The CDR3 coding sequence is TGTGCTCTTGGGGAAAGGGACTGCACCTTACTGGGGGATAGGGGAATACTCATCTTT. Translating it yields CALGERDCTLLGDRGILIF.

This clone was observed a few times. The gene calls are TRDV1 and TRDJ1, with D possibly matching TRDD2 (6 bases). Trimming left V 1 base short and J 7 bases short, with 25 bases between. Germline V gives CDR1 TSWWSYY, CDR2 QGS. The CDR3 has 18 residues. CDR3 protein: CALGEPGSFRRRYCKLIF. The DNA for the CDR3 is TGTGCTCTTGGGGAACCTGGCTCCTTCCGACGACGATACTGTAAACTCATCTTT.

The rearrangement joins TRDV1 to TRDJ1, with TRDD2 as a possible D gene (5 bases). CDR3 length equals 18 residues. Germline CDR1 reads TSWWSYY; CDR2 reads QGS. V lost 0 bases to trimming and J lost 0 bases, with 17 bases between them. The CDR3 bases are TGTGCTCTTGGGGAACTAATTTTCCTCGCCCCGTACACCGATAAACTCATCTTT. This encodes CALGELIFLAPYTDKLIF.

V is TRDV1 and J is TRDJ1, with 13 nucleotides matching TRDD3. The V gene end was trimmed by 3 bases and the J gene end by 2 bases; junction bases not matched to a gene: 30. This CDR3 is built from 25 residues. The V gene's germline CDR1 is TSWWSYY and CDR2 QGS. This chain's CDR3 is CALGDATPWPRYWGIRKLLTDKLIF. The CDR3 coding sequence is TGTGCTCTTGGGGACGCCACCCCTTGGCCCCGTTACTGGGGGATACGCAAGCTATTAACCGATAAACTCATCTTT.

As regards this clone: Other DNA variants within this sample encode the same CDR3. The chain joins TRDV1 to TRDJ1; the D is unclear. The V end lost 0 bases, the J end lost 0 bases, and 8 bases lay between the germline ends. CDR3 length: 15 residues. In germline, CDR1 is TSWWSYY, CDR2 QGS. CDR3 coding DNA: TGTGCTCTTGGGGAACTTCTACCCTACACCGATAAACTCATCTTT. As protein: CALGELLPYTDKLIF.

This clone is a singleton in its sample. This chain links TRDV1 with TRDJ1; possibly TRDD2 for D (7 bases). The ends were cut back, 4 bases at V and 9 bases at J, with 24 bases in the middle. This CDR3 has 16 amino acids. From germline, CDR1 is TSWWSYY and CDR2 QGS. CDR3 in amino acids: CALGAFLRYWEHELIF. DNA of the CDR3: TGTGCTCTTGGGGCCTTCCTGCGGTACTGGGAGCATGAACTCATCTTT.

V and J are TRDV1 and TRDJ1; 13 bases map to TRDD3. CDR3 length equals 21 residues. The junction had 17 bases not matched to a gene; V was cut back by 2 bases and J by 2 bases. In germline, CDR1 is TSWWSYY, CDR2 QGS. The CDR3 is CALGETSRILGDTRNTDKLIF. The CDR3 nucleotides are TGTGCTCTTGGGGAAACATCCAGGATACTGGGGGATACGCGAAATACCGATAAACTCATCTTT.

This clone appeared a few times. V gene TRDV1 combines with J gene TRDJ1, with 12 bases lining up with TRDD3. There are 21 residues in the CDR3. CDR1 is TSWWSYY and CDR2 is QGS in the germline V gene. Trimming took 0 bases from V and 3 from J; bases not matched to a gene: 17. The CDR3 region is CALGELRFTITGGYCPDKLIF. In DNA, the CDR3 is TGTGCTCTTGGGGAACTTCGTTTTACCATTACTGGGGGATACTGTCCCGATAAACTCATCTTT.

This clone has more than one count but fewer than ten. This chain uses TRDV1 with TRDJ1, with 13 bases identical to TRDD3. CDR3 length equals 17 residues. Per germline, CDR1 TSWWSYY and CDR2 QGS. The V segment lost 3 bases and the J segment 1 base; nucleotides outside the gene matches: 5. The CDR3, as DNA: TGTGCTCTTGGGGAGAGACTGGGGGATACGGGCACCGATAAACTCATCTTT. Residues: CALGERLGDTGTDKLIF.

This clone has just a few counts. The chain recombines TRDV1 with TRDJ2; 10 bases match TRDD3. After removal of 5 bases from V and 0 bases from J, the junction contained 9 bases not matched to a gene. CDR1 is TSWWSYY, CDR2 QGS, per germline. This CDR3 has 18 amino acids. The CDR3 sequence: CALGKTRGIRSLTAQLFF. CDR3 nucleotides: TGTGCTCTTGGGAAGACTAGGGGGATACGTTCTTTGACAGCACAACTCTTCTTT.

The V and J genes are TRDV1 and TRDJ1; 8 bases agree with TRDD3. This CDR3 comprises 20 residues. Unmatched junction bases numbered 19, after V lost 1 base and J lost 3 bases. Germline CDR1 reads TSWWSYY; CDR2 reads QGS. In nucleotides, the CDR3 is TGTGCTCTTGGGGAACGTTCAAATCCTGTGGGATACGCAAAACCCGATAAACTCATCTTT. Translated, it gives CALGERSNPVGYAKPDKLIF.

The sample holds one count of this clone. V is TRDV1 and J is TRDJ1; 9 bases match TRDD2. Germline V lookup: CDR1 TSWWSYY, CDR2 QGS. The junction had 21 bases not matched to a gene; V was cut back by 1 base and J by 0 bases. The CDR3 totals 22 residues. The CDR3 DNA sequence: TGTGCTCTTGGGGAACCGCCTTCCTACGCTGCTGGGGGCCTCTCGTACACCGATAAACTCATCTTT. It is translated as CALGEPPSYAAGGLSYTDKLIF.

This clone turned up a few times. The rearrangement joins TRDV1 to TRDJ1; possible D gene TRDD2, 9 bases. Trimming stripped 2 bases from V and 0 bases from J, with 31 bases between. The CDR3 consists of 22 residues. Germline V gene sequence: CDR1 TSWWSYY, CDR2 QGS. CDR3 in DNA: TGTGCTCTTGGGGAAGGCCTTCCTACCTTAGCCCTACTGGGGGTTTACACCGATAAACTCATCTTT. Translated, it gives CALGEGLPTLALLGVYTDKLIF.

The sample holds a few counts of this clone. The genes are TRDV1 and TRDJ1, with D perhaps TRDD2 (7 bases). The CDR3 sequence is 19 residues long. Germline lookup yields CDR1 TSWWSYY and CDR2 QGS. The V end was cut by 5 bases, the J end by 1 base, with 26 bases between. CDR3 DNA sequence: TGTGCTCTTGGGCCTCCCTTTCCTACGATGAGGGGATCCACCGATAAACTCATCTTT. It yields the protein CALGPPFPTMRGSTDKLIF.

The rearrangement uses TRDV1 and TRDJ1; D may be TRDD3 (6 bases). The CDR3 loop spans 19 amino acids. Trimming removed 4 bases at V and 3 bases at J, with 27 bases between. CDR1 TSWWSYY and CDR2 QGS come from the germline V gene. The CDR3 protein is CALGGRARRVAGDADKLIF. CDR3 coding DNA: TGTGCTCTTGGGGGCCGGGCCCGGCGAGTGGCCGGGGATGCCGATAAACTCATCTTT.

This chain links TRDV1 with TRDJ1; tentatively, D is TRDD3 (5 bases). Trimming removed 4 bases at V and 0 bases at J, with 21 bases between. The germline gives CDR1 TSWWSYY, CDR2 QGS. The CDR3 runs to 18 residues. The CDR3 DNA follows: TGTGCTCTTGGGGCCCCGGAAGGAGGGGGTTCTTACACCGATAAACTCATCTTT. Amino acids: CALGAPEGGGSYTDKLIF.

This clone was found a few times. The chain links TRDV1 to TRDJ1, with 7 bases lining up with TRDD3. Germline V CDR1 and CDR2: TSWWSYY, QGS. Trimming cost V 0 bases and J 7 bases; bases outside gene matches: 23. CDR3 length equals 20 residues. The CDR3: CALGELGIPAIGMMETKLIF. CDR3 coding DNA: TGTGCTCTTGGGGAACTAGGGATACCGGCCATCGGCATGATGGAGACTAAACTCATCTTT.

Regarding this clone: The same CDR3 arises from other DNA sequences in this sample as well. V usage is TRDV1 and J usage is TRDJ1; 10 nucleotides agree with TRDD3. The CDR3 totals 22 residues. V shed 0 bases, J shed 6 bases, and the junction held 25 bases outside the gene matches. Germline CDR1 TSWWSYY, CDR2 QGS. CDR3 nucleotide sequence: TGTGCTCTTGGGGAACTGAACTATTGCCCCATCCTACGTGGGGGGATACGCAATAAACTCATCTTT. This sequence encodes CALGELNYCPILRGGIRNKLIF.

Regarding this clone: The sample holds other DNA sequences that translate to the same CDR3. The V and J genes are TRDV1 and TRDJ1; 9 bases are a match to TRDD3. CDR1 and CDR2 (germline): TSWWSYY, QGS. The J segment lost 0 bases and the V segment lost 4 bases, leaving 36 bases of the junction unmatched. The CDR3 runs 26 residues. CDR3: CALGVTLSCPGHGLPYWGTYTDKLIF. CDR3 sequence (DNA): TGTGCTCTTGGGGTTACCTTGTCTTGCCCGGGGCACGGCCTTCCCTACTGGGGGACGTACACCGATAAACTCATCTTT.

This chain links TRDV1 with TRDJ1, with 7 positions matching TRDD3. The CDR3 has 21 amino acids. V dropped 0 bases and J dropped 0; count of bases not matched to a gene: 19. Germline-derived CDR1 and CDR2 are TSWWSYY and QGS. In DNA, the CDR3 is TGTGCTCTTGGGGAACTCCTAGCTCTGGGGGCCAGATTACGGTACACCGATAAACTCATCTTT. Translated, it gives CALGELLALGARLRYTDKLIF.

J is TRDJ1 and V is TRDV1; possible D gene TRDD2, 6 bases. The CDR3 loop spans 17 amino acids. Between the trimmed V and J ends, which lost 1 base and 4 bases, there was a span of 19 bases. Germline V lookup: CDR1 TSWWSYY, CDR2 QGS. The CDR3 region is CALGEPAFPQYGDKLIF. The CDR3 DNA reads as TGTGCTCTTGGGGAACCTGCCTTCCCCCAGTACGGCGATAAACTCATCTTT.